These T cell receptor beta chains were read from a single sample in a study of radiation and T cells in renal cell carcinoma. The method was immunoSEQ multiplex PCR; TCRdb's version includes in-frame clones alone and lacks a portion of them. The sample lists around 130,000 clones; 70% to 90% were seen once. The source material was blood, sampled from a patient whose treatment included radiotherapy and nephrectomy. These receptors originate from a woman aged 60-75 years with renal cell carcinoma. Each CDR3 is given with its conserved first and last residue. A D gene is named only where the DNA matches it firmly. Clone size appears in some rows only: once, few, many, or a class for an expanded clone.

CDR3 protein: CASSLGGVNTEAFF; CDR3 DNA: TGTGCCAGCAGCTTAGGAGGGGTTAACACTGAAGCTTTCTTT; J gene: TRBJ1-1; clone size: NA; V gene: TRBV7-6; D gene: NA
CDR3 protein: CASSRENYGYTF; CDR3 DNA: TGTGCCAGCAGCAGGGAGAACTATGGCTACACCTTC; J gene: TRBJ1-2; clone size: few; V gene: TRBV7-9; D gene: NA
CDR3 protein: CASSAGTGGTQREQYF; CDR3 DNA: TGTGCCAGTAGTGCTGGGACAGGGGGGACCCAACGGGAGCAGTACTTC; J gene: TRBJ2-7; clone size: NA; V gene: TRBV19; D gene: TRBD1
CDR3 protein: CASSLGQGTWNTEAFF; CDR3 DNA: TGCGCCAGCAGCTTGGGACAGGGTACTTGGAACACTGAAGCTTTCTTT; J gene: TRBJ1-1; clone size: NA; V gene: TRBV5-1; D gene: TRBD1
CDR3 protein: CASSLSSYNEQFF; CDR3 DNA: TGTGCCAGCAGTCTTAGCTCCTACAATGAGCAGTTCTTC; J gene: TRBJ2-1; clone size: NA; V gene: TRBV6-5; D gene: NA
CDR3 protein: CASRESGTGLNEQFF; CDR3 DNA: TGTGCCAGCAGGGAATCCGGGACAGGACTCAATGAGCAGTTCTTC; J gene: TRBJ2-1; clone size: NA; V gene: TRBV6-6; D gene: TRBD1
CDR3 protein: CASSVDQRDGYNEQFF; CDR3 DNA: TGTGCCAGCAGCGTAGATCAAAGGGACGGCTACAATGAGCAGTTCTTC; J gene: TRBJ2-1; clone size: NA; V gene: TRBV9; D gene: NA
CDR3 protein: CATSRDRGELAEAFF; CDR3 DNA: TGTGCCACCAGCAGAGATAGAGGGGAACTGGCTGAAGCTTTCTTT; J gene: TRBJ1-1; clone size: NA; V gene: TRBV15; D gene: NA
CDR3 protein: CASSQLAGDVYNEQFF; CDR3 DNA: TGTGCCAGCAGCCAGTTAGCGGGGGACGTCTACAATGAGCAGTTCTTC; J gene: TRBJ2-1; clone size: NA; V gene: TRBV11-2; D gene: TRBD2
CDR3 protein: CASRPGTGRSYEQYF; CDR3 DNA: TGTGCCAGCAGGCCGGGGACAGGGCGGTCCTACGAGCAGTACTTC; J gene: TRBJ2-7; clone size: NA; V gene: TRBV6-5; D gene: TRBD1
CDR3 protein: CASSEMTHNYGYTF; CDR3 DNA: TGTGCCAGCAGTGAGATGACACATAACTATGGCTACACCTTC; J gene: TRBJ1-2; clone size: NA; V gene: TRBV6-4; D gene: NA
CDR3 protein: CAISESRVGKETQYF; CDR3 DNA: TGTGCCATCAGTGAGTCCCGGGTGGGTAAAGAGACCCAGTACTTC; J gene: TRBJ2-5; clone size: NA; V gene: TRBV10-3; D gene: NA
CDR3 protein: CASSVDSWGIGDTQYF; CDR3 DNA: TGTGCCAGCAGCGTAGACTCTTGGGGGATCGGAGATACGCAGTATTTT; J gene: TRBJ2-3; clone size: once; V gene: TRBV9; D gene: NA
CDR3 protein: CASSFPLTSAGVAYEQYF; CDR3 DNA: TGTGCCAGCAGCTTCCCTTTAACCTCCGCGGGAGTAGCCTACGAGCAGTACTTC; J gene: TRBJ2-7; clone size: NA; V gene: TRBV7-3; D gene: TRBD2
CDR3 protein: CASSVPLAGSYNEQFF; CDR3 DNA: TGTGCCAGCAGTGTTCCTCTAGCGGGCTCCTACAATGAGCAGTTCTTC; J gene: TRBJ2-1; clone size: NA; V gene: TRBV28; D gene: TRBD2
CDR3 protein: CASAGVDEQFF; CDR3 DNA: TGTGCCAGCGCGGGAGTAGATGAGCAGTTCTTC; J gene: TRBJ2-1; clone size: few; V gene: TRBV9; D gene: TRBD2
CDR3 protein: CASSAQSVAGGTDTQYF; CDR3 DNA: TGTGCCAGCAGCGCACAGTCGGTAGCGGGAGGAACCGATACGCAGTATTTT; J gene: TRBJ2-3; clone size: NA; V gene: TRBV9; D gene: TRBD2
CDR3 protein: CAWREGLAGGLEQFF; CDR3 DNA: TGTGCCTGGAGGGAGGGACTAGCGGGGGGGCTTGAGCAGTTCTTC; J gene: TRBJ2-1; clone size: NA; V gene: TRBV30; D gene: TRBD2
CDR3 protein: CASTGTSGRDTQYF; CDR3 DNA: TGTGCCAGCACCGGGACTAGCGGGAGGGATACGCAGTATTTT; J gene: TRBJ2-3; clone size: NA; V gene: TRBV2; D gene: TRBD2
CDR3 protein: CASSLPAGGPVDTQYF; CDR3 DNA: TGTGCCAGCAGCTTACCAGCGGGGGGGCCAGTAGATACGCAGTATTTT; J gene: TRBJ2-3; clone size: NA; V gene: TRBV7-9; D gene: TRBD2
CDR3 protein: CSVVRGANYGYTF; CDR3 DNA: TGCAGCGTTGTCCGGGGTGCTAACTATGGCTACACCTTC; J gene: TRBJ1-2; clone size: NA; V gene: TRBV29-1; D gene: NA
CDR3 protein: CASSFPEQYF; CDR3 DNA: TGTGCCAGCAGTTTCCCCGAGCAGTACTTC; J gene: TRBJ2-7; clone size: NA; V gene: TRBV27; D gene: NA
CDR3 protein: CASSVMGEQYF; CDR3 DNA: TGTGCCAGCAGTGTCATGGGCGAGCAGTACTTC; J gene: TRBJ2-7; clone size: NA; V gene: TRBV6-4; D gene: NA
CDR3 protein: CASSLGQPNQPQHF; CDR3 DNA: TGTGCCAGCAGTCTGGGACAGCCGAATCAGCCCCAGCATTTT; J gene: TRBJ1-5; clone size: once; V gene: TRBV6-1; D gene: TRBD1
CDR3 protein: CASSLPEGRGYGYTF; CDR3 DNA: TGCGCCAGCAGCTTGCCCGAAGGTAGGGGGTATGGCTACACCTTC; J gene: TRBJ1-2; clone size: NA; V gene: TRBV5-1; D gene: NA
CDR3 protein: CASSIPKLAGAPGELFF; CDR3 DNA: TGTGCCAGTAGTATACCCAAACTAGCGGGGGCCCCCGGGGAGCTGTTTTTT; J gene: TRBJ2-2; clone size: few; V gene: TRBV19; D gene: TRBD2
CDR3 protein: CASSLVTDTEAFF; CDR3 DNA: TGCGCCAGCAGCTTGGTGACCGACACTGAAGCTTTCTTT; J gene: TRBJ1-1; clone size: NA; V gene: TRBV5-1; D gene: NA
CDR3 protein: CAISGTTGNTIYF; CDR3 DNA: TGTGCCATCTCCGGGACGACTGGAAACACCATATATTTT; J gene: TRBJ1-3; clone size: NA; V gene: TRBV10-3; D gene: NA
CDR3 protein: CASSLSDRGAGNTIYF; CDR3 DNA: TGTGCCAGCTCACTATCCGACAGGGGAGCTGGAAACACCATATATTTT; J gene: TRBJ1-3; clone size: NA; V gene: TRBV18; D gene: TRBD1
CDR3 protein: CASSVGSFPRDNQPQHF; CDR3 DNA: TGTGCCAGCAGCGTTGGAAGTTTTCCCAGGGACAATCAGCCCCAGCATTTT; J gene: TRBJ1-5; clone size: NA; V gene: TRBV9; D gene: NA
CDR3 protein: CASSLSGTGENSPLHF; CDR3 DNA: TGTGCCAGCAGCTTAAGTGGGACAGGAGAGAATTCACCCCTCCACTTT; J gene: TRBJ1-6; clone size: NA; V gene: TRBV7-8; D gene: TRBD1
CDR3 protein: CSGGDLSYEQYF; CDR3 DNA: TGCAGCGGTGGGGACCTCTCCTACGAGCAGTACTTC; J gene: TRBJ2-7; clone size: once; V gene: TRBV29-1; D gene: NA
CDR3 protein: CASSGGAGNRSPYF; CDR3 DNA: TGTGCCAGTAGTGGGGGGGCAGGGAACCGCTCCCCGTACTTC; J gene: TRBJ2-5; clone size: NA; V gene: TRBV19; D gene: NA
CDR3 protein: CSVGASGSYEQFF; CDR3 DNA: TGCAGCGTTGGAGCTAGCGGGAGCTATGAGCAGTTCTTC; J gene: TRBJ2-1; clone size: NA; V gene: TRBV29-1; D gene: TRBD2
CDR3 protein: CASSQGEHRVDTQYF; CDR3 DNA: TGCGCCAGCAGCCAAGGAGAGCATCGGGTAGATACGCAGTATTTT; J gene: TRBJ2-3; clone size: once; V gene: TRBV4-1; D gene: NA
CDR3 protein: CATSGGGILEGYGYTF; CDR3 DNA: TGTGCCACCAGCGGCGGCGGCATCCTTGAGGGCTATGGCTACACCTTC; J gene: TRBJ1-2; clone size: once; V gene: TRBV15; D gene: NA
CDR3 protein: CASSPTGVLTGELFF; CDR3 DNA: TGTGCCAGCAGCCCGACAGGGGTCCTCACCGGGGAGCTGTTTTTT; J gene: TRBJ2-2; clone size: NA; V gene: TRBV7-3; D gene: TRBD1
CDR3 protein: CAGGRVDEKLFF; CDR3 DNA: TGTGCCGGCGGAAGGGTAGATGAAAAACTGTTTTTT; J gene: TRBJ1-4; clone size: few; V gene: TRBV28; D gene: NA
CDR3 protein: CASSAGQENTEAFF; CDR3 DNA: TGTGCCAGCAGCGCAGGACAGGAGAACACTGAAGCTTTCTTT; J gene: TRBJ1-1; clone size: many; V gene: TRBV11-2; D gene: TRBD1
CDR3 protein: CASSLSPLGISGRADTQYF; CDR3 DNA: TGTGCCAGCAGTTTGTCTCCCCTGGGGATTAGCGGGAGGGCAGATACGCAGTATTTT; J gene: TRBJ2-3; clone size: NA; V gene: TRBV27; D gene: TRBD2
CDR3 protein: CASSESVQAVGNQPQHF; CDR3 DNA: TGTGCCAGCAGTGAATCTGTACAGGCGGTTGGCAATCAGCCCCAGCATTTT; J gene: TRBJ1-5; clone size: NA; V gene: TRBV6-1; D gene: NA
CDR3 protein: CASSLIPGQGVSDTQYF; CDR3 DNA: TGTGCCAGCAGCTTGATACCGGGACAGGGGGTTTCAGATACGCAGTATTTT; J gene: TRBJ2-3; clone size: NA; V gene: TRBV7-9; D gene: TRBD1
CDR3 protein: CASSSPGLAGGGETQYF; CDR3 DNA: TGTGCCAGCAGCTCACCGGGACTAGCGGGAGGAGGGGAGACCCAGTACTTC; J gene: TRBJ2-5; clone size: NA; V gene: TRBV7-3; D gene: TRBD2
CDR3 protein: CASSQDVLSGNEQFF; CDR3 DNA: TGCGCCAGCAGCCAAGACGTCTTAAGCGGCAATGAGCAGTTCTTC; J gene: TRBJ2-1; clone size: once; V gene: TRBV4-3; D gene: NA
CDR3 protein: CASSQPGQGKGAFF; CDR3 DNA: TGCGCCAGCAGCCAACCGGGACAGGGGAAAGGAGCTTTCTTT; J gene: TRBJ1-1; clone size: NA; V gene: TRBV4-1; D gene: TRBD1
CDR3 protein: CASSLPNQPQHF; CDR3 DNA: TGTGCCAGCAGCCTCCCTAATCAGCCCCAGCATTTT; J gene: TRBJ1-5; clone size: NA; V gene: TRBV6-5; D gene: NA
CDR3 protein: CASSVVEPGPDIQYF; CDR3 DNA: TGTGCCAGCAGTGTAGTGGAACCGGGGCCCGACATTCAGTACTTC; J gene: TRBJ2-4; clone size: few; V gene: TRBV2; D gene: NA
CDR3 protein: CASSLGQTNSPLHF; CDR3 DNA: TGTGCCAGCAGTTTAGGTCAGACTAATTCACCCCTCCACTTT; J gene: TRBJ1-6; clone size: NA; V gene: TRBV27; D gene: NA
CDR3 protein: CASSPSDRGQAEAFF; CDR3 DNA: TGTGCCAGCAGCCCTTCGGACAGGGGGCAGGCCGAAGCTTTCTTT; J gene: TRBJ1-1; clone size: NA; V gene: TRBV7-9; D gene: TRBD1
CDR3 protein: CASSLLLGVEGYTF; CDR3 DNA: TGTGCCAGCAGCTTACTCCTCGGTGTTGAAGGCTACACCTTC; J gene: TRBJ1-2; clone size: NA; V gene: TRBV7-2; D gene: NA
CDR3 protein: CASSPTGTVIYNEQFF; CDR3 DNA: TGTGCCAGCAGCCCTACCGGGACAGTTATCTACAATGAGCAGTTCTTC; J gene: TRBJ2-1; clone size: many; V gene: TRBV6-6; D gene: TRBD1
CDR3 protein: CASSETGSGNTIYF; CDR3 DNA: TGTGCCAGCAGCGAAACAGGGTCTGGAAACACCATATATTTT; J gene: TRBJ1-3; clone size: NA; V gene: TRBV7-9; D gene: NA
CDR3 protein: CASTQGFSNTGELFF; CDR3 DNA: TGTGCCAGCACACAGGGATTTTCGAACACCGGGGAGCTGTTTTTT; J gene: TRBJ2-2; clone size: NA; V gene: TRBV9; D gene: NA
CDR3 protein: CASRDRPSGPQHF; CDR3 DNA: TGTGCCAGCAGAGACAGGCCGTCTGGGCCCCAGCATTTT; J gene: TRBJ1-5; clone size: NA; V gene: TRBV27; D gene: NA
CDR3 protein: CASSLSGDRGVEAFF; CDR3 DNA: TGCGCCAGCAGCTTATCGGGCGACAGGGGGGTTGAAGCTTTCTTT; J gene: TRBJ1-1; clone size: once; V gene: TRBV5-1; D gene: TRBD1
CDR3 protein: CASSLTGMEPQHF; CDR3 DNA: TGTGCCAGCAGCCTGACAGGGATGGAGCCCCAGCATTTT; J gene: TRBJ1-5; clone size: NA; V gene: TRBV5-5; D gene: TRBD1
CDR3 protein: CASSLESGQGGNEQYF; CDR3 DNA: TGTGCCAGCAGCCTCGAGTCGGGACAGGGTGGGAACGAGCAGTACTTC; J gene: TRBJ2-7; clone size: NA; V gene: TRBV7-2; D gene: TRBD1
CDR3 protein: CASSPRGAGANVLTF; CDR3 DNA: TGTGCCAGCAGCCCCAGGGGGGCTGGGGCCAACGTCCTGACTTTC; J gene: TRBJ2-6; clone size: NA; V gene: TRBV7-9; D gene: NA